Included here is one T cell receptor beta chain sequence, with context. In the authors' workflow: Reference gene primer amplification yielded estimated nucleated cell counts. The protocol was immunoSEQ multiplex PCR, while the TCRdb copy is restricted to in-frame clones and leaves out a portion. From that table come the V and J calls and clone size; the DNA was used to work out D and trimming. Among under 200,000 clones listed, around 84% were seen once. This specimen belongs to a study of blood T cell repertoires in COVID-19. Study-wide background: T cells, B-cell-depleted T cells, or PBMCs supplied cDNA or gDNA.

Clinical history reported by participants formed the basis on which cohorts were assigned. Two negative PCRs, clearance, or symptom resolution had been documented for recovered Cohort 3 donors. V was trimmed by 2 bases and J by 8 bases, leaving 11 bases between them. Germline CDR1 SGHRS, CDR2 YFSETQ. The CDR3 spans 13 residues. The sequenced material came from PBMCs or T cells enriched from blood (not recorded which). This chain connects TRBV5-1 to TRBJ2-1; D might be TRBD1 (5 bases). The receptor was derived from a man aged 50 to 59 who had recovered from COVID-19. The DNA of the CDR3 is TGCGCCAGCAGCTTCGCAGGGTGGGATGAGCAGTTCTTC. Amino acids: CASSFAGWDEQFF.